This is a list of T cell receptor beta chains from one sample in a study of CD8+CD57+ T cells in acquired aplastic anemia. TCRdb fed the reads into MiXCR, producing one record per CDR3 protein. The sample includes about 470,000 distinct CDR3 sequences, around 32% seen only once; the top ten take less than 0.85%. The sequenced material came from sorted CD4+, CD8+, or CD8+CD57+ T cells (not recorded which) from PBMCs. All receptors derive from a human donor with aplastic anemia. CDR3s include the opening cysteine and the closing phenylalanine or tryptophan. A D gene is named only where the DNA matches it firmly.

v_gene,d_gene,CDR3aa
TRBV10-3,-,CAISESKGGQYNEQYF
TRBV2,-,CVSSGPRGETQYF
TRBV20-1,TRBD2,CSVSGTTYNEQFF
TRBV20-1,-,CSARVAGAKSSYNEQFF
TRBV11-2,-,CASSRVGSHEQYF
TRBV6-1,-,CASPGSGNTIYF
TRBV6-5,-,CASSYPVGSVGNQPQHF
TRBV20-1,-,CSARDSYNSPLHF
TRBV7-2,TRBD2,CASSFQGTSGMETQYF
TRBV10-3,-,CAISGDPGTEAFF
TRBV12-3/TRBV12-4,-,CASSLPPNSPLHF
TRBV10-3,-,CASAGLVGGPSNEQFF
TRBV11-2,TRBD1,CASSFSTGQPADHANYGYTF
TRBV20-1,TRBD2,CSAQGLAGETQYF
TRBV6-4,-,CASSVVQGLNQPQHF
TRBV9,TRBD1,CASSVEGQGVRTEAFF
TRBV20-1,TRBD1,CSARSGTGVSGYTF
TRBV5-1,-,CASSLKGLTTEAFF
TRBV18,TRBD1,CARTDRQGSGGNTIYF
TRBV7-2,-,CASVAGGQPQHF
TRBV15,TRBD2,CATSRASGVTDTQYF
TRBV19,TRBD2,CASSLAAGGSWPDTQYF
TRBV6-1,-,CASTRIGTSYEQYF
TRBV20-1,TRBD2,CSAARTTSGKTEQYF
TRBV2,-,CASSYAANTGELFF
TRBV3-1,-,CASSQVPGATYEQYF
TRBV10-2,TRBD1,CASSESTGGYFRYTF
TRBV29-1,-,CSTGAGSYNEQFF
TRBV29-1,-,CSAWQSEDTQYF